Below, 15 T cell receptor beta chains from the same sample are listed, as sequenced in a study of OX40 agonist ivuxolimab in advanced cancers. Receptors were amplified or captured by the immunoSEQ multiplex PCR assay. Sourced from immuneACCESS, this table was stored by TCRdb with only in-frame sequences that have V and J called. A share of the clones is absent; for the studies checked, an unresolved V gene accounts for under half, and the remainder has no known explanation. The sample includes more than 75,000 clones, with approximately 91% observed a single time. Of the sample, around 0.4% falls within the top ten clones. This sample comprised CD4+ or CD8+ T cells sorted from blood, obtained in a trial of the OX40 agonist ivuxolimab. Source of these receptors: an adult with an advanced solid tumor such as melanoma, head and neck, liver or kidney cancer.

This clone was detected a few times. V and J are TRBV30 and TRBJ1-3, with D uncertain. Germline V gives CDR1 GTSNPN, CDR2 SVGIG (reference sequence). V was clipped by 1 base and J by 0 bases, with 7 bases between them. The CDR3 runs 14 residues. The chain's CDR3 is CAWSATLSGNTIYF. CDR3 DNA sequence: TGTGCCTGGAGTGCGACTCTCTCTGGAAACACCATATATTTT. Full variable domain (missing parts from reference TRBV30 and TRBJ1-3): SQTIHQWPATLVQPVGSPLSLECTVEGTSNPNLYWYRQAAGRGLQLLFYSVGIGQISSEVPQNLSASRPQDRQFILSSKKLLLSDSGFYLCAWSATLSGNTIYFGEGSWLTVV.

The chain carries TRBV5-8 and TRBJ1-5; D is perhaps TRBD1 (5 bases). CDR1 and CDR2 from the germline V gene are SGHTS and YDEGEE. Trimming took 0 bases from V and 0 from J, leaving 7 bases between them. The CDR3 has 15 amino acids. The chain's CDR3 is CASSLGDYSNQPQHF. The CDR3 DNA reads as TGTGCCAGCAGCTTGGGGGACTATAGCAATCAGCCCCAGCATTTT.

The CDR3 nucleotides read TGTGCCAGCAGTTTCATGGGGTCTCAACAAGAGACCCAGTACTTC. Protein product: CASSFMGSQQETQYF. This chain joins TRBV6-5 and TRBJ2-5; no firm D call. Trimming removed 4 bases from V and 2 bases from J, with 14 bases in between. This CDR3 region has 15 residues. Per the germline V gene, CDR1 is MNHEY and CDR2 is SVGAGI.

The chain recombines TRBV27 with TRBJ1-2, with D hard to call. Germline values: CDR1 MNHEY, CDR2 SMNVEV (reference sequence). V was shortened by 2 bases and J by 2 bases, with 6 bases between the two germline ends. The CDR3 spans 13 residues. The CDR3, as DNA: TGTGCCAGCAGTTTAGTCGGGAACTATGGCTACACCTTC. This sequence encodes CASSLVGNYGYTF.

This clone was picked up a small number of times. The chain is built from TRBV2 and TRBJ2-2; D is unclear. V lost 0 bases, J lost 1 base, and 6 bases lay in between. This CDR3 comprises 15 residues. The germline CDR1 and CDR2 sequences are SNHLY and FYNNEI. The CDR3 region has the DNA TGTGCCAGCAGTGAAGCATCGGTGAACACCGGGGAGCTGTTTTTT. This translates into CASSEASVNTGELFF.

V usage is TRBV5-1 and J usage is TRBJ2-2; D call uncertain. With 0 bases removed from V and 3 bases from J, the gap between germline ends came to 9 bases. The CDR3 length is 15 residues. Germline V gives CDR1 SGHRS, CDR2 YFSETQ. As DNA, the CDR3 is TGCGCCAGCAGCTTGGCAGCTAGTCACACCGGGGAGCTGTTTTTT. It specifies CASSLAASHTGELFF.

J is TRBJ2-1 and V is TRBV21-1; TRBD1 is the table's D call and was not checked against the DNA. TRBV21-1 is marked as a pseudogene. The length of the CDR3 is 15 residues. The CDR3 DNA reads TGTGCCAGCAGCAAACGGGACAGGTACTACAATGAGCAGTTCTTC. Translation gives CASSKRDRYYNEQFF.

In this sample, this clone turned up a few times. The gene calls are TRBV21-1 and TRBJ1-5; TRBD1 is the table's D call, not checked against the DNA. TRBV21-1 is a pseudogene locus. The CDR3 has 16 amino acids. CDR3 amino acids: CASSCLRDRDNQPQHF. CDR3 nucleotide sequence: TGTGCCAGCAGCTGTCTCCGGGACAGGGACAATCAGCCCCAGCATTTT.

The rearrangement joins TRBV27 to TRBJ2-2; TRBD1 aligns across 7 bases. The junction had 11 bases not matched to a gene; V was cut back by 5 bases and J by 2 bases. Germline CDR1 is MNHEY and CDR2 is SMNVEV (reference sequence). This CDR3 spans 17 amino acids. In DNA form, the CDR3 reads TGTGCCAGCAGTCCGGGGCGACAGGGCAGTAACACCGGGGAGCTGTTTTTT. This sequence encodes CASSPGRQGSNTGELFF.

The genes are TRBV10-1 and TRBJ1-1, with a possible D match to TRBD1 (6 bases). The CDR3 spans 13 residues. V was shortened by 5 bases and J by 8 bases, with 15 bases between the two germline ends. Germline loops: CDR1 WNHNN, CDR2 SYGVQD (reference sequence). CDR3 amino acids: CASSKQTRGEAFF. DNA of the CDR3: TGCGCCAGCAGTAAACAAACAAGGGGGGAAGCTTTCTTT.

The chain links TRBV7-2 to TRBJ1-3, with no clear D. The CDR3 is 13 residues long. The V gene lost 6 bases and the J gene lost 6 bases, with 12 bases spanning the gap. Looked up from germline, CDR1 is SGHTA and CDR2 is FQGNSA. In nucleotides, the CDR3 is TGTGCCAGCAGTCCCTCCGTACTAAACACCATATATTTT. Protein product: CASSPSVLNTIYF.

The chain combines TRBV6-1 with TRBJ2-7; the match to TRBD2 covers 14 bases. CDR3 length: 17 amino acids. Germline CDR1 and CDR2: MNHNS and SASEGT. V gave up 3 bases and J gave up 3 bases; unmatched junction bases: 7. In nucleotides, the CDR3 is TGTGCCAGCAGTGACCCACAGACTAGCGGGAGGGACTACGAGCAGTACTTC. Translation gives CASSDPQTSGRDYEQYF.

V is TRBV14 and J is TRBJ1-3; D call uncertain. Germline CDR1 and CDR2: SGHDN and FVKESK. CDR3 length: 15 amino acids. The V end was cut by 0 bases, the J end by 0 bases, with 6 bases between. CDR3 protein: CASSQDLASGNTIYF. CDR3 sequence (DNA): TGTGCCAGCAGCCAAGATTTAGCCTCTGGAAACACCATATATTTT.

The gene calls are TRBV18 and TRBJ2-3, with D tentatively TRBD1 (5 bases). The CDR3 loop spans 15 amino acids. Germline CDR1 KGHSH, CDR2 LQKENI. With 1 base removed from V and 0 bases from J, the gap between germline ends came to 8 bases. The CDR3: CASSPQGPSTDTQYF. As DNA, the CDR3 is TGTGCCAGCTCACCACAGGGGCCGAGCACAGATACGCAGTATTTT.

CDR3 nucleotides: TGTGCCAGCAGAGGACAGGGAAATCAGCCCCAGCATTTT. This codes for CASRGQGNQPQHF. The J gene is TRBJ1-5, the V gene TRBV27; 8 bases line up with TRBD1. Germline assignment: CDR1 MNHEY and CDR2 SMNVEV (reference sequence). The CDR3 is 13 amino acids. Losses at the gene ends were 6 bases for V and 4 bases for J; bases not matched to a gene: 2.